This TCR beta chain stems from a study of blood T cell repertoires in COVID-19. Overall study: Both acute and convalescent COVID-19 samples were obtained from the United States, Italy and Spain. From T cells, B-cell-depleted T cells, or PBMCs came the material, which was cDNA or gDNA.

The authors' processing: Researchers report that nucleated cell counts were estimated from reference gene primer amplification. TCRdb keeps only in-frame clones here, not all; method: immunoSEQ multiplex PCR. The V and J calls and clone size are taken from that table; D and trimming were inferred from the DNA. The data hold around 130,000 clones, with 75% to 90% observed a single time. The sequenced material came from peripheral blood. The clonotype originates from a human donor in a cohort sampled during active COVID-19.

The CDR3 loop is CASSLVETRAGGVDTQYF. The CDR3 bases are TGTGCCAGCAGCTTAGTGGAAACTCGGGCGGGAGGAGTTGATACGCAGTATTTT. V and J are TRBV7-9 and TRBJ2-3; 8 bases are shared with TRBD2. Germline CDR1 SEHNR, CDR2 FQNEAQ (reference sequence). The CDR3 consists of 18 residues. J was trimmed by 6 bases and V by 1 base; bases with no gene match: 15.